A single sample gave rise to the 32 T cell receptor beta chains below, sequenced in a study of blood T cells in healthy people across ages. Primers used in a second PCR of roughly 6 to 12 cycles were a sample-barcoded 5' primer and a J-beta primer mix. MiXCR, applied by TCRdb to the 5' RACE reads, yields one record per CDR3 protein. The table lists about 640,000 distinct CDR3 sequences, 58% of them singletons. The sequenced material came from blood. The receptor set was obtained from a man between 60 and 75 years old in good health.

This clonotype has at least ten counts. This chain links TRBV13 with TRBJ2-5; 7 nucleotides match TRBD2. With V trimmed by 3 bases and J by 1 base, 11 bases remained unmatched. Germline lookup yields CDR1 PRHDT and CDR2 FYEKMQ (reference sequence). The CDR3 is 17 residues long. CDR3 amino acids: CASSFVGLAGSQETQYF. Here the CDR3 DNA reads TGTGCCAGCAGCTTCGTCGGGTTAGCGGGTTCCCAAGAGACCCAGTACTTC. Based on the CDR3 plus reference TRBV13 and TRBJ2-5, the full variable domain is AAGVIQSPRHLIKEKRETATLKCYPIPRHDTVYWYQQGPGQDPQFLISFYEKMQSDKGSIPDRFSAQQFSDYHSELNMSSLELGDSALYFCASSFVGLAGSQETQYFGPGTRLLVL.

The chain couples TRBV10-3 to TRBJ2-6, with D unresolved. Trimming took 3 bases from V and 0 from J, leaving 6 bases between them. The CDR3 is 15 residues long. Germline V gene sequence: CDR1 ENHRY, CDR2 SYGVKD. The CDR3 nucleotides read TGTGCCATCAGTGACGGTAGCTCTGGGGCCAACGTCCTGACTTTC. This encodes CAISDGSSGANVLTF.

The chain links TRBV5-1 to TRBJ2-1; 10 positions match TRBD2. The J segment lost 2 bases and the V segment lost 4 bases, leaving 0 bases of the junction unmatched. CDR3 length equals 14 residues. Per the germline V gene, CDR1 is SGHRS and CDR2 is YFSETQ. As DNA, the CDR3 is TGCGCCAGCAGCGGGACTAGCGCCTACAATGAGCAGTTCTTC. Residues: CASSGTSAYNEQFF. The full variable domain, with the rest looked up from reference TRBV5-1 and TRBJ2-1, is KAGVTQTPRYLIKTRGQQVTLSCSPISGHRSVSWYQQTPGQGLQFLFEYFSETQRNKGNFPGRFSGRQFSNSRSEMNVSTLELGDSALYLCASSGTSAYNEQFFGPGTRLTVL.

This clonotype has a single count. The V call is TRBV5-6, the J call TRBJ2-3; weak D call: TRBD1 (6 bases). The CDR3 totals 15 residues. Germline V gene lookup returns CDR1 SGHDT and CDR2 YYEEEE. V lost 6 bases and J 4 bases, leaving 18 bases between the germline ends. CDR3 region: CASTLGALLPDTQYF. The DNA of the CDR3 is TGTGCCAGCACCCTGGGGGCTTTACTTCCAGATACGCAGTATTTT. Supplemented by reference TRBV5-6 and TRBJ2-3, the full variable domain reads DAGVTQSPTHLIKTRGQQVTLRCSPKSGHDTVSWYQQALGQGPQFIFQYYEEEERQRGNFPDRFSGHQFPNYSSELNVNALLLGDSALYLCASTLGALLPDTQYFGPGTRLTVL.

This chain uses TRBV5-5 with TRBJ2-5; D possibly corresponds to TRBD2 (6 bases). The CDR3 has 15 amino acids. Per germline, CDR1 SGHKS and CDR2 YYEKEE (reference sequence). V was shortened by 3 bases and J by 1 base, with 13 bases between the two germline ends. CDR3 bases: TGTGCCAGCAGCTGGAGGGCAGAGCCCCAAGAGACCCAGTACTTC. This sequence encodes CASSWRAEPQETQYF. The variable domain in full, with the rest retrieved from reference TRBV5-5 and TRBJ2-5, is DAGVTQSPTHLIKTRGQQVTLRCSPISGHKSVSWYQQVLGQGPQFIFQYYEKEERGRGNFPDRFSARQFPNYSSELNVNALLLGDSALYLCASSWRAEPQETQYFGPGTRLLVL.

The V call is TRBV9, the J call TRBJ2-1, with 9 nucleotides matching TRBD1. CDR3 size: 15 residues. V shed 0 bases, J shed 6 bases, and the junction held 4 bases outside the gene matches. The germline gives CDR1 SGDLS, CDR2 YYNGEE. In DNA, the CDR3 is TGTGCCAGCAGCGTAGAAGGGACAGGGCCCAATGAGCAGTTCTTC. This gives the protein CASSVEGTGPNEQFF. Drawing the rest from reference TRBV9 and TRBJ2-1, the complete variable domain is DSGVTQTPKHLITATGQRVTLRCSPRSGDLSVYWYQQSLDQGLQFLIQYYNGEERAKGNILERFSAQQFPDLHSELNLSSLELGDSALYFCASSVEGTGPNEQFFGPGTRLTVL.

The chain is built from TRBV10-3 and TRBJ2-4, with 8 bases lining up with TRBD1. Germline-derived CDR1 and CDR2 are ENHRY and SYGVKD. V lost 0 bases, J lost 13 bases, and 11 bases stayed unmatched. This CDR3 spans 15 amino acids. CDR3 in amino acids: CAISESTQGAGEQYF. The CDR3 DNA follows: TGTGCCATCAGTGAGTCGACTCAGGGGGCTGGGGAGCAGTACTTC.

The CDR3 reads CAITQLCGEQFF. In nucleotides, the CDR3 is TGTGCCATCACCCAACTTTGTGGTGAGCAGTTCTTC. The chain couples TRBV10-3 to TRBJ2-1; D is undetermined. This CDR3 is 12 amino acids long. Per the germline V gene, CDR1 is ENHRY and CDR2 is SYGVKD. Trimming removed 7 bases at V and 9 bases at J, with 13 bases between.

The V and J genes are TRBV9 and TRBJ2-7; unclear D gene. The J call could be wrong; TRBJ2-5 is a better fit for the DNA end. CDR1 and CDR2 (germline): SGDLS, YYNGEE. CDR3 length: 15 amino acids. CDR3 in DNA: TGTGCCAGCAGCGTAGAGGCCCACCTAGGGGAGACCCAGTACTTC. Amino acids: CASSVEAHLGETQYF.

This clonotype came up once. A junction end diverges from the germline sequence, so it may reflect a read error. Written as DNA, the CDR3 is TGTGCCGGCAGCCAAAACTCAGGGGGAGGAAGCAATCAGCCCCAGCATTTT. It specifies CAGSQNSGGGSNQPQHF. The J gene is TRBJ1-5, the V gene TRBV3-1, with 7 bases that match TRBD1. The CDR3 sequence is 17 residues long. Per the germline V gene, CDR1 is LGHDT and CDR2 is YNNKEL (reference sequence).

The chain recombines TRBV5-1 with TRBJ2-2; 7 bases are shared with TRBD1. The CDR3 extends over 15 amino acids. Germline CDR1 SGHRS, CDR2 YFSETQ. J lost 7 bases, V lost 3 bases, and 9 bases had no gene match. The CDR3 sequence: CASSSKTGNHGELFF. For the CDR3, the DNA is TGCGCCAGCAGCTCTAAGACAGGGAATCACGGGGAGCTGTTTTTT.

The chain employs TRBV12-3 or TRBV12-4 and TRBJ2-7; TRBD1 is a possible D gene (5 bases). Trimming removed 7 bases at V and 5 bases at J, with 12 bases between. This CDR3 has 12 amino acids. The CDR3 DNA reads TGTGCCAGCACCCACCCAGGGCACGAGCAGTACTTC. As protein: CASTHPGHEQYF.

The rearrangement uses TRBV27 and TRBJ2-1; TRBD2 agrees at 8 bases. Germline assignment: CDR1 MNHEY and CDR2 SMNVEV (reference sequence). The length of the CDR3 is 16 residues. Trimming took 8 bases from V and 13 from J; bases not matched to a gene: 22. CDR3 sequence: CASQPLAGGRRETQFF. Here the CDR3 DNA reads TGTGCCAGCCAACCTCTGGCGGGGGGTCGAAGGGAGACCCAGTTCTTC.

This chain joins TRBV3-1 and TRBJ2-7; D not resolved. With 3 bases removed from V and 7 bases from J, the gap between germline ends came to 7 bases. The CDR3 contains 11 residues. From germline, CDR1 is LGHDT and CDR2 YNNKEL (reference sequence). The CDR3 DNA is TGTGCCAGCAGCCATATCGGGGAGCAGTACTTC. This encodes CASSHIGEQYF.

The chain recombines TRBV29-1 with TRBJ1-1; D unclear. Trimming left V 4 bases short and J 1 base short, with 10 bases between. Germline CDR1 and CDR2: SQVTM and ANQGSEA. CDR3 length equals 13 residues. CDR3 protein: CSVARQQNTEAFF. The CDR3 DNA sequence: TGCAGCGTTGCAAGGCAGCAGAACACTGAAGCTTTCTTT.

Written as DNA, the CDR3 is TGTGCCACCTCAGGGGGACCCCGGGGTGACGAGCAGTACTTC. It encodes CATSGGPRGDEQYF. The rearrangement joins TRBV28 to TRBJ2-7; 7 bases match TRBD1. CDR1 and CDR2 (germline): MDHEN, SYDVKM. The CDR3 runs 14 residues. V gave up 10 bases and J gave up 5 bases; unmatched junction bases: 14.

The table lists this clonotype with a few counts. The genes are TRBV6-4 and TRBJ2-1; the D is unclear. The CDR3 extends over 13 amino acids. From germline, CDR1 is MRHNA and CDR2 SNTAGT. V lost 3 bases and J 3 bases, leaving 6 bases between the germline ends. Written as DNA, the CDR3 is TGTGCCAGCAGTGAACCGGACTACAATGAGCAGTTCTTC. Translating it yields CASSEPDYNEQFF.

CDR3 coding DNA: TGCAGCGTCGTCCGCGGGGGGGGTTATGAGCAGTTCTTC. This gives the protein CSVVRGGGYEQFF. The chain links TRBV29-1 to TRBJ2-1, with 9 bases that match TRBD2. This CDR3 has 13 residues. With 6 bases clipped from V and 8 bases from J, the junction kept 8 bases outside the gene matches. Germline CDR1 and CDR2: SQVTM and ANQGSEA.

The sample holds a few counts of this clonotype. The rearrangement joins TRBV6-1 to TRBJ2-1; 15 positions match TRBD2. V shed 4 bases, J shed 4 bases, and the junction held 8 bases outside the gene matches. Germline V gene sequence: CDR1 MNHNS, CDR2 SASEGT. The CDR3 spans 18 residues. CDR3 residues: CASSVRPGLAGGYNEQFF. The CDR3 nucleotides read TGTGCCAGCAGTGTTCGTCCGGGACTAGCGGGGGGTTACAATGAGCAGTTCTTC.

This chain links TRBV29-1 with TRBJ2-7, with TRBD1 as a possible D gene (6 bases). CDR3 length: 13 amino acids. Germline V CDR1 and CDR2: SQVTM, ANQGSEA. V lost 4 bases and J 3 bases, leaving 13 bases between the germline ends. This chain's CDR3 is CSVAGATGYEQYF. The CDR3 DNA follows: TGCAGCGTTGCAGGGGCGACGGGCTACGAGCAGTACTTC.

This clonotype was observed a handful of times. The genes are TRBV20-1 and TRBJ2-5, with TRBD2 identical over 7 bases. This CDR3 comprises 14 residues. V lost 0 bases, J lost 4 bases, and 5 bases stayed unmatched. In germline, CDR1 is DFQATT, CDR2 SNEGSKA (reference sequence). The CDR3 spells CSARDRVAGETQYF. The CDR3 DNA is TGCAGTGCTAGAGATCGAGTAGCGGGAGAGACCCAGTACTTC.

In this sample, this clonotype turned up a few times. The J gene is TRBJ2-5, the V gene TRBV20-1; D possibly uses TRBD1 or TRBD2 (5 bases each). The CDR3 spans 12 residues. CDR1 DFQATT and CDR2 SNEGSKA come from the germline V gene (reference sequence). V lost 2 bases and J lost 5, with 9 bases in between. The CDR3 loop reads CSARWGSETQYF. CDR3 DNA sequence: TGCAGTGCTAGATGGGGGTCTGAGACCCAGTACTTC.

This clonotype was detected many times. The chain is built from TRBV20-1 and TRBJ2-7, with 9 bases that match TRBD2. V was pared by 3 bases and J by 6 bases, with 12 bases of the junction left unmatched. Germline V lookup: CDR1 DFQATT, CDR2 SNEGSKA (reference sequence). The CDR3 consists of 15 residues. The CDR3 is CSASRLRGGAVEQYF. The DNA for the CDR3 is TGCAGTGCTAGCCGTCTGCGCGGGGGGGCCGTCGAGCAGTACTTC.

V is TRBV7-6 and J is TRBJ2-7, with 8 bases identical to TRBD1. CDR3 size: 15 residues. Germline CDR1 reads SGHVS; CDR2 reads FNYEAQ. Trimming removed 2 bases from V and 3 bases from J; junction bases left unmatched: 6. In DNA form, the CDR3 reads TGTGCCAGCAGCTTACAGGGGGCTCTACTCTACGAGCAGTACTTC. Translating gives CASSLQGALLYEQYF. The full variable domain, completed using reference TRBV7-6 and TRBJ2-7, is GAGVSQSPRYKVTKRGQDVALRCDPISGHVSLYWYRQALGQGPEFLTYFNYEAQQDKSGLPNDRFSAERPEGSISTLTIQRTEQRDSAMYRCASSLQGALLYEQYFGPGTRLTVT.

Turning to this clonotype: At one boundary the junction diverges from the germline segment, which might be a read error. The V call is TRBV18, the J call TRBJ2-7; D is uncertain. The better agreement between TRBJ2-5 and the DNA end casts doubt on the J call. This CDR3 has 12 amino acids. CDR1 and CDR2 from the germline V gene are KGHSH and LQKENI. The DNA for the CDR3 is TGTACCAGCTCACCGTCCCGAGGGACCCAGTACTTC. Protein product: CTSSPSRGTQYF.

This clonotype came up a few times. The chain has TRBV29-1 and TRBJ2-1, with TRBD2 matching over 10 bases. Germline lookup yields CDR1 SQVTM and CDR2 ANQGSEA. This CDR3 is built from 13 residues. V was pared by 7 bases and J by 3 bases, with 3 bases of the junction left unmatched. The CDR3 sequence is CSATSGIYNEQFF. The CDR3 nucleotides are TGCAGCGCTACTAGCGGGATCTACAATGAGCAGTTCTTC.

This clonotype was observed a single time. V gene TRBV7-2 combines with J gene TRBJ2-3; D gene ambiguous. The CDR3 is made up of 12 amino acids. Germline V gene sequence: CDR1 SGHTA, CDR2 FQGNSA. Trimming stripped 5 bases from V and 6 bases from J, with 9 bases between. In DNA form, the CDR3 reads TGTGCCAGCAGCGTCCCGGGCGATACGCAGTATTTT. Its translation is CASSVPGDTQYF.

This clonotype occurred a few times. The chain combines TRBV28 with TRBJ2-5; D might be TRBD2 (6 bases). Trimming pared 3 bases from V and 4 bases from J, leaving 15 bases between. Looked up from germline, CDR1 is MDHEN and CDR2 is SYDVKM. The CDR3 has 15 residues. The CDR3 region is CASSLRRGGVETQYF. CDR3 sequence (DNA): TGTGCCAGCAGTTTGAGGAGGGGCGGGGTAGAGACCCAGTACTTC.

Notes on this clonotype: A much larger clone differs by one base, so this may be a read error. CDR3 coding DNA: TGTGCCGGCAGCCAGGCCACCTATGGCTACACCTTC. Its translation: CAGSQATYGYTF. V is TRBV3-1 and J is TRBJ1-2; D is unresolved. CDR1 LGHDT and CDR2 YNNKEL come from the germline V gene (reference sequence). The CDR3 sequence is 12 residues long.

This clonotype has ten or more counts. The rearrangement links TRBV29-1 to TRBJ2-7, with 11 bases identical to TRBD1. The trim removed 4 bases at V and 4 bases at J, leaving 3 bases unmatched. In germline, CDR1 is SQVTM, CDR2 ANQGSEA. The CDR3 totals 13 residues. The CDR3 is CSVVRDRGYEQYF. The CDR3 DNA reads TGCAGCGTTGTCCGGGACAGGGGGTACGAGCAGTACTTC.

A few counts support this clonotype. V gene TRBV2 combines with J gene TRBJ2-6, with TRBD1 as a possible D gene (5 bases). Germline V gene sequence: CDR1 SNHLY, CDR2 FYNNEI. V lost 3 bases and J lost 0, with 12 bases in between. The CDR3 is made up of 17 amino acids. In DNA, the CDR3 is TGTGCCAGCAGTGATCTGCAGGGAACCTCTGGGGCCAACGTCCTGACTTTC. Encoded protein: CASSDLQGTSGANVLTF.

This clonotype occurred a few times. The rearrangement uses TRBV5-1 and TRBJ2-7, with D tentatively TRBD1 or TRBD2 (6 bases each). The CDR3 is 13 amino acids. Germline V gene lookup returns CDR1 SGHRS and CDR2 YFSETQ. V lost 6 bases to trimming and J lost 5 bases, with 15 bases between them. The chain's CDR3 is CASNGGMGHEQYF. CDR3 bases: TGCGCCAGCAACGGGGGCATGGGCCACGAGCAGTACTTC.